Many counts were recorded for the clone carrying this TCR beta chain. The target antigen is unknown. This entry belongs to a study of T cells in Graves' hyperthyroidism and ophthalmopathy. Study as a whole: The blood sample was taken at first diagnosis, before treatment began.

V shed 4 bases and J shed 0 bases, with 13 bases lying between them. CDR3 length: 16 residues. The germline gives CDR1 MDHEN, CDR2 SYDVKM. The investigators amplified TCR beta CDR3 regions from RNA transcripts. First-round RT-PCR with HTBI primers amplified the TCR CDR3 region. In TCRdb, the multiplex PCR reads were re-called with MiXCR into one record per CDR3 protein. The profile covers about 600,000 distinct CDR3 sequences, with 16% appearing a single time and less than 3.5% taken by the ten largest. Source material for PBMCs was about 11 ml fresh peripheral blood. General study findings and limits: Most clonotypes expanded in the thyroid (above 0.001) were also present in blood.

The sequence derives from a woman aged 40 to 50 with Graves' ophthalmopathy. The V gene is TRBV28, the J gene TRBJ1-5, with D perhaps matching TRBD1 (5 bases). The sample comprised blood. Here the CDR3 DNA reads TGTGCCAGCAGTTATCGGACAAGGTATAGCAATCAGCCCCAGCATTTT. It yields the protein CASSYRTRYSNQPQHF.